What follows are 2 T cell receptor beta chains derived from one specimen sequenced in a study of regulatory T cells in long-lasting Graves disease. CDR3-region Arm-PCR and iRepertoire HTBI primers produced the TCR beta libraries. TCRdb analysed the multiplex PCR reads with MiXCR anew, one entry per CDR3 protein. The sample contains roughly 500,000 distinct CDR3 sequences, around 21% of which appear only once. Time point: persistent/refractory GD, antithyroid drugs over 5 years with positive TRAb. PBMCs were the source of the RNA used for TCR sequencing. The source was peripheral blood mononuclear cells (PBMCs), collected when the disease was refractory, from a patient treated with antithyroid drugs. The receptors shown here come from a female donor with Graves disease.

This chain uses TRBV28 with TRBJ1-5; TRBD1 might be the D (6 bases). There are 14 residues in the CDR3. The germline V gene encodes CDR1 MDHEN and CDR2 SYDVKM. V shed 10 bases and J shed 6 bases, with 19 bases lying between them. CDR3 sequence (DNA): TGTGCCAACAGCCCACAGGGATTGGGTCAGCCCCAGCATTTT. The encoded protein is CANSPQGLGQPQHF.

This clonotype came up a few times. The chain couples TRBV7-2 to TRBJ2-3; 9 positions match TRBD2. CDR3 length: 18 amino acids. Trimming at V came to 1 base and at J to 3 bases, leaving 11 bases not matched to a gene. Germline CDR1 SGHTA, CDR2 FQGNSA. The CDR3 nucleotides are TGTGCCAGCAGCTTAGGTCCCCTTAGCGGGAGTCGGACAGATACGCAGTATTTT. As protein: CASSLGPLSGSRTDTQYF.